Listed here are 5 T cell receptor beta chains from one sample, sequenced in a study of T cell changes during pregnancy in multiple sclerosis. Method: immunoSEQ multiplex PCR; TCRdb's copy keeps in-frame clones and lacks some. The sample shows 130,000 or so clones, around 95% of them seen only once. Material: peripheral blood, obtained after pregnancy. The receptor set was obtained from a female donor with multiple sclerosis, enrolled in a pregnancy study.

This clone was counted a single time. This chain's CDR3 is CASSLDGTWAGSTLQEQFF. The CDR3 DNA sequence: TGTGCCAGCAGCTTAGACGGGACCTGGGCGGGGAGCACCCTCCAGGAGCAGTTCTTC. The chain couples TRBV7-2 to TRBJ2-1, with D perhaps TRBD2 (6 bases). Germline-derived CDR1 and CDR2 are SGHTA and FQGNSA. The ends were cut back, 1 base at V and 10 bases at J, with 29 bases in the middle. CDR3 length: 19 residues.

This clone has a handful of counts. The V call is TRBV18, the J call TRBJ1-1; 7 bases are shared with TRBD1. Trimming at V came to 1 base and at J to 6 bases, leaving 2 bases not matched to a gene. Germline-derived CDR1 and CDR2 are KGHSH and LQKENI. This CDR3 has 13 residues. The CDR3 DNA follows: TGTGCCAGCTCACCACTAGGACAGGCTGAAGCTTTCTTT. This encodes CASSPLGQAEAFF.

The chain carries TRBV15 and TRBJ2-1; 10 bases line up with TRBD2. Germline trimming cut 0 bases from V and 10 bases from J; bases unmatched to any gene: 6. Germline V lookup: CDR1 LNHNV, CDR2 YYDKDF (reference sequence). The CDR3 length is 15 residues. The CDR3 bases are TGTGCCACCAGCAGAGATTTGCTAGCGGGGGTAGAGCAGTTCTTC. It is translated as CATSRDLLAGVEQFF.

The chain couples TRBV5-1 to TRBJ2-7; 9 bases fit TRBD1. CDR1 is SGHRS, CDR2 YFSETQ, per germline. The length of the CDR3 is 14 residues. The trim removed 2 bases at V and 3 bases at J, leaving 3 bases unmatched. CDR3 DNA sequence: TGCGCCAGCAGCTTCACAGGGGGCGGCTACGAGCAGTACTTC. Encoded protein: CASSFTGGGYEQYF. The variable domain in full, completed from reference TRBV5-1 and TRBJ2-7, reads KAGVTQTPRYLIKTRGQQVTLSCSPISGHRSVSWYQQTPGQGLQFLFEYFSETQRNKGNFPGRFSGRQFSNSRSEMNVSTLELGDSALYLCASSFTGGGYEQYFGPGTRLTVT.

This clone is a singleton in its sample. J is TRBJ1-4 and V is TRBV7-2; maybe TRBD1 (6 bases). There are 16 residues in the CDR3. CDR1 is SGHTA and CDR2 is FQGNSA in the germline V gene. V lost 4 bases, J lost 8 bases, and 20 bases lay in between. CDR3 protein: CASSSPWQGLGEKLFF. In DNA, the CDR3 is TGTGCCAGCAGCTCCCCCTGGCAGGGGTTGGGAGAAAAACTGTTTTTT.